This T cell receptor beta chain was sequenced during a study of blood T cell repertoires in COVID-19. Study-level information: COVID-19 samples collected from the United States, Italy and Spain covered acute and convalescent phases. PBMCs, B-cell-depleted T cells, or T cells were the source of the cDNA or gDNA that made up the material.

Authors' data handling: Counts of nucleated cells, estimated from reference gene primer amplification, were obtained. Profiled with immunoSEQ multiplex PCR; TCRdb holds only in-frame clones, not every one. The V and J calls and clone size come from that table; D and trimming were worked out from the DNA. The data show just under 65,000 clones, around 88% seen once. CDR1 MNHEY and CDR2 SMNVEV come from the germline V gene (reference sequence). Trimming pared 4 bases from V and 5 bases from J, leaving 18 bases between. The CDR3 runs 16 residues. The sequencing sample was made of peripheral blood. The rearrangement joins TRBV27 to TRBJ2-1; TRBD2 might be the D (5 bases). This clonotype was sampled from a human donor in a cohort sampled during active COVID-19. The CDR3 reads CASSSLGGSVDNEQFF. The CDR3 region has the DNA TGTGCCAGCAGTTCCCTTGGTGGGAGCGTCGACAATGAGCAGTTCTTC.